Below are 15 T cell receptor beta chains sequenced from a single sample in a study of CD8+ T cells in alopecia areata. Treatment indicated: oral pan-JAK inhibitor, 5-10 mg twice daily. Extracted RNA was reverse transcribed, and the resulting cDNA served as sequencing template. Using immunoSEQ multiplex PCR, the repertoire was profiled, and TCRdb retains in-frame clones only, with some absent. The sample carries 150,000 to 200,000 clones, around 60% recorded once. The sample consisted of CD4+ T cells sorted from blood, taken around week 50, from a patient treated with tofacitinib. The receptors were gathered from a human donor with alopecia areata.

The rearrangement joins TRBV20-1 to TRBJ2-3; 8 bases map to TRBD2. J gave up 8 bases and V 6 bases, and 4 bases lay outside the gene matches. The germline V gene has CDR1 DFQATT and CDR2 SNEGSKA (reference sequence). The CDR3 totals 11 residues. CDR3 loop: CSALLAVTQYF. Here the CDR3 DNA reads TGCAGTGCCTTACTAGCGGTTACGCAGTATTTT.

The chain combines TRBV5-1 with TRBJ2-7; 7 nucleotides align to TRBD1. V lost 7 bases to trimming and J lost 6 bases; unmatched junction nucleotides: 13. Germline CDR1 and CDR2: SGHRS and YFSETQ. This CDR3 comprises 14 residues. As DNA, the CDR3 is TGCGCCAGCGGCCCGGAGCAGGGGGTCTCCGAGCAGTACTTC. This gives the protein CASGPEQGVSEQYF.

This clone has a handful of counts. The chain is built from TRBV25-1 and TRBJ1-6; D unclear. Germline lookup yields CDR1 MGHDK and CDR2 SYGVNS. CDR3 size: 14 residues. Trimming stripped 8 bases from V and 1 base from J, with 9 bases between. This CDR3 is CASQADSYNSPLHF. DNA for the CDR3: TGTGCCAGCCAAGCAGATTCCTATAATTCACCCCTCCACTTT.

Written as DNA, the CDR3 is TGTGCCAGCAGTTACTACCCTCAGGGTACAGCTTTCTTT. Protein product: CASSYYPQGTAFF. This chain connects TRBV27 to TRBJ1-1; a possible D gene is TRBD1 (5 bases). The CDR3 totals 13 residues. V gave up 4 bases and J gave up 10 bases, with 16 bases separating them. Germline CDR1 and CDR2: MNHEY and SMNVEV (reference sequence).

The genes are TRBV29-1 and TRBJ2-3; maybe TRBD1 (6 bases). This CDR3 is built from 14 residues. V was clipped by 4 bases and J by 0 bases, with 11 bases between them. Germline assignment: CDR1 SQVTM and CDR2 ANQGSEA. CDR3 coding DNA: TGCAGCGTTGTTGGGACATATAGCACAGATACGCAGTATTTT. Amino acid sequence: CSVVGTYSTDTQYF.

This clone came up once. The chain joins TRBV7-3 to TRBJ1-6; D is unresolved. From germline, CDR1 is SGHTA and CDR2 FQGTGA. V was cut by 5 bases and J by 12 bases, with 14 bases left in between. This CDR3 is 13 amino acids long. CDR3 in DNA: TGTGCCAGCAGCAGTGGAAGGGCCGGACCCCTCCACTTT. Its protein product is CASSSGRAGPLHF.

The chain joins TRBV7-9 to TRBJ2-3; D is unresolved. Germline lookup yields CDR1 SEHNR and CDR2 FQNEAQ (reference sequence). Trimming removed 10 bases at V and 2 bases at J, with 13 bases between. This CDR3 is 13 amino acids long. This chain's CDR3 is CATSGVFTDTQYF. CDR3 bases: TGTGCCACCTCTGGGGTGTTCACAGATACGCAGTATTTT.

The chain recombines TRBV5-6 with TRBJ2-5; D may correspond to TRBD1 or TRBD2 (5 bases each). This CDR3 is built from 15 residues. The germline CDR1 and CDR2 sequences are SGHDT and YYEEEE. The V and J ends lost 1 base and 4 bases respectively, with 14 bases between them. The CDR3 spells CASSLSRVGAETQYF. The CDR3 coding sequence is TGTGCCAGCAGCTTGTCCAGGGTGGGAGCAGAGACCCAGTACTTC.

The chain joins TRBV5-1 to TRBJ1-2; TRBD1 matches 8 bases. CDR3 length: 14 amino acids. V shed 4 bases and J 5 bases; nucleotides not matched to a gene: 7. CDR1 is SGHRS, CDR2 YFSETQ, per germline. CDR3 nucleotides: TGCGCCAGCAGCGGACAGGGAGGTAGATATGGCTACACCTTC. This gives the protein CASSGQGGRYGYTF.

V usage is TRBV30 and J usage is TRBJ1-6, with 7 bases fitting TRBD1. J was trimmed by 8 bases and V by 3 bases; bases with no gene match: 4. This CDR3 region has 13 residues. The germline gives CDR1 GTSNPN, CDR2 SVGIG (reference sequence). Here the CDR3 DNA reads TGTGCCTGGAGGTTCGACAGGGATTCACCCCTCCACTTT. As protein: CAWRFDRDSPLHF.

A few counts support this clone. This sequence joins TRBV10-3 and TRBJ2-2; D is unclear. Germline V CDR1 and CDR2: ENHRY, SYGVKD. CDR3 length equals 13 residues. Trimming removed 3 bases at V and 6 bases at J, with 8 bases between. The CDR3 sequence is CAISDVRPGELFF. The CDR3 DNA is TGTGCCATCAGTGATGTGAGACCCGGGGAGCTGTTTTTT.

This rearrangement joins TRBV29-1 to TRBJ1-5; D remains unclear. V was clipped by 4 bases and J by 6 bases, with 7 bases between them. Germline CDR1 reads SQVTM; CDR2 reads ANQGSEA. The length of the CDR3 is 11 residues. Written as DNA, the CDR3 is TGCAGCGTTGGCGACGGTCAGCCCCAGCATTTT. It specifies CSVGDGQPQHF.

The chain employs TRBV6-6 and TRBJ2-1; 7 positions agree with TRBD2. Germline-derived CDR1 and CDR2 are MNHNY and SVGAGI (reference sequence). The trim removed 5 bases at V and 0 bases at J, leaving 1 base unmatched. The CDR3 sequence is 14 residues long. CDR3 sequence reads: CASSGGGSYNEQFF. CDR3 in DNA: TGTGCCAGCAGTGGGGGGGGCTCCTACAATGAGCAGTTCTTC.

The chain links TRBV14 to TRBJ1-1; 9 bases map to TRBD1. Germline V gene data show CDR1 as SGHDN and CDR2 as FVKESK. V lost 4 bases and J lost 9; bases outside the gene matches: 6. The CDR3 sequence is 13 residues long. The CDR3 reads CASSPPGQGKAFF. Here the CDR3 DNA reads TGTGCCAGCAGCCCACCAGGACAGGGGAAAGCTTTCTTT. The full variable domain, rest sourced from reference TRBV14 and TRBJ1-1, is EAGVTQFPSHSVIEKGQTVTLRCDPISGHDNLYWYRRVMGKEIKFLLHFVKESKQDESGMPNNRFLAERTGGTYSTLKVQPAELEDSGVYFCASSPPGQGKAFFGQGTRLTVV.

The chain links TRBV7-3 to TRBJ2-2; D unresolved. The germline gives CDR1 SGHTA, CDR2 FQGTGA. The CDR3 spans 12 residues. Deletions cut 4 bases from V and 3 bases from J, with 3 bases between. The CDR3 loop reads CASSSYTGELFF. CDR3 DNA sequence: TGTGCCAGCAGCTCCTACACCGGGGAGCTGTTTTTT.